The 32 T cell receptor beta chains presented below share a single source sample, sequenced in a study of blood T cell repertoires in COVID-19. The repertoire was sequenced with immunoSEQ multiplex PCR; TCRdb's copy has only in-frame clones and lacks some. In the table there are 200,000 to 300,000 clones, 70% to 90% of which are singletons. The source material was peripheral blood. The origin of the receptors is a man aged 25-45 years with active or convalescent COVID-19.

This clone showed up just once. The chain links TRBV7-2 to TRBJ2-1; 11 nucleotides agree with TRBD2. The CDR3 extends over 17 amino acids. Germline trimming cut 5 bases from V and 6 bases from J; bases unmatched to any gene: 12. Germline V gene sequence: CDR1 SGHTA, CDR2 FQGNSA. The CDR3 bases are TGTGCCAGCAGCGTACAGACTAGCGGGACCTGGGGCAATGAGCAGTTCTTC. Its translation is CASSVQTSGTWGNEQFF.

The rearrangement uses TRBV13 and TRBJ2-3; 7 nucleotides agree with TRBD2. V shed 4 bases and J 0 bases; nucleotides not matched to a gene: 7. The CDR3 consists of 16 residues. Per the germline V gene, CDR1 is PRHDT and CDR2 is FYEKMQ (reference sequence). The CDR3 region has the DNA TGTGCCAGCAGCTGGATACCGACTAGCAGCACAGATACGCAGTATTTT. Its translation is CASSWIPTSSTDTQYF. Combining the CDR3 with reference TRBV13 and TRBJ2-3 gives the whole variable domain AAGVIQSPRHLIKEKRETATLKCYPIPRHDTVYWYQQGPGQDPQFLISFYEKMQSDKGSIPDRFSAQQFSDYHSELNMSSLELGDSALYFCASSWIPTSSTDTQYFGPGTRLTVL.

The chain has TRBV27 and TRBJ2-2; D is undetermined. Trimming took off 3 bases at V and 6 bases at J, with 5 bases between the two ends. Germline V lookup: CDR1 MNHEY, CDR2 SMNVEV (reference sequence). The CDR3 is 12 amino acids. This CDR3 is CASSFGSGELFF. CDR3 nucleotides: TGTGCCAGCAGTTTCGGGTCCGGGGAGCTGTTTTTT.

The count of this clone is one. The CDR3 sequence is CASSSSSPSSYEQYF. CDR3 nucleotides: TGTGCCAGCAGCTCCTCTTCTCCGAGCTCCTACGAGCAGTACTTC. The V gene is TRBV7-9, the J gene TRBJ2-7; D is undetermined. V lost 4 bases and J 0 bases, leaving 13 bases between the germline ends. CDR1 and CDR2 from the germline V gene are SEHNR and FQNEAQ (reference sequence). The CDR3 length is 15 residues.

The chain carries TRBV5-6 and TRBJ1-2; no reliable D call. Germline values: CDR1 SGHDT, CDR2 YYEEEE. V shed 4 bases and J shed 8 bases, with 12 bases lying between them. The length of the CDR3 is 12 residues. Here the CDR3 reads CASSLKTGGYTF. CDR3 bases: TGTGCCAGCAGCCTGAAGACTGGAGGCTACACCTTC.

The chain has TRBV2 and TRBJ2-2, with D maybe TRBD1 (6 bases). The CDR3 length is 15 residues. The germline CDR1 and CDR2 sequences are SNHLY and FYNNEI. V was cut by 8 bases and J by 0 bases, with 13 bases left in between. The DNA of the CDR3 is TGTGCCAGCGAACAGGGCAGACCGAACACCGGGGAGCTGTTTTTT. Translated: CASEQGRPNTGELFF. Variable domain in full (rest from reference TRBV2 and TRBJ2-2): EPEVTQTPSHQVTQMGQEVILRCVPISNHLYFYWYRQILGQKVEFLVSFYNNEISEKSEIFDDQFSVERPDGSNFTLKIRSTKLEDSAMYFCASEQGRPNTGELFFGEGSRLTVL.

This chain's CDR3 is CASRTAGGRTDTQYF. The DNA of the CDR3 is TGTGCCAGTAGAACGGCGGGGGGACGCACAGATACGCAGTATTTT. The chain has TRBV19 and TRBJ2-3, with 8 bases lining up with TRBD2. There are 15 residues in the CDR3. Germline-derived CDR1 and CDR2 are LNHDA and SQIVND (reference sequence). The V and J ends lost 6 bases and 1 base, in that order; junction bases with no gene match: 6.

The J gene is TRBJ1-2, the V gene TRBV9, with TRBD1 matching 8 bases. The CDR3 loop spans 15 amino acids. V was pared by 0 bases and J by 4 bases, with 5 bases of the junction left unmatched. Germline values: CDR1 SGDLS, CDR2 YYNGEE. The CDR3 loop is CASSVAQGAIYGYTF. CDR3 bases: TGTGCCAGCAGCGTAGCTCAGGGGGCCATCTATGGCTACACCTTC.

CDR3 nucleotides: TGTGCCAGCAGCGACAGTTCATTTAATTCACCCCTCCACTTT. Amino acids: CASSDSSFNSPLHF. The rearrangement links TRBV5-4 to TRBJ1-6; D might be TRBD1 (5 bases). CDR3 length: 14 residues. Germline CDR1 reads SGHNT; CDR2 reads YYREEE (reference sequence). Trimming left V 4 bases short and J 6 bases short, with 11 bases between.

V gene TRBV15 combines with J gene TRBJ1-2; maybe TRBD1 (6 bases). V lost 0 bases and J 4 bases, leaving 18 bases between the germline ends. Germline values: CDR1 LNHNV, CDR2 YYDKDF (reference sequence). CDR3 length: 17 residues. This CDR3 reads CATSRDRGQRIIYGYTF. CDR3 DNA: TGTGCCACCAGCAGAGATCGCGGACAGAGGATAATCTATGGCTACACCTTC.

This sequence joins TRBV5-1 and TRBJ1-5; the D is unclear. This CDR3 has 14 amino acids. Germline CDR1 is SGHRS and CDR2 is YFSETQ. V was shortened by 4 bases and J by 1 base, with 9 bases between the two germline ends. The CDR3 DNA reads as TGCGCCAGCAGCCAAGGAGGAAGCAATCAGCCCCAGCATTTT. Residues: CASSQGGSNQPQHF.

The chain has TRBV7-6 and TRBJ2-7; 7 bases are a match to TRBD1. Per germline, CDR1 SGHVS and CDR2 FNYEAQ. CDR3 length: 15 amino acids. Germline trimming cut 4 bases from V and 0 bases from J; bases unmatched to any gene: 6. This CDR3 reads CASSSNRDSSYEQYF. The CDR3 DNA reads TGTGCCAGCAGCTCGAACCGGGACAGCTCCTACGAGCAGTACTTC.

This chain uses TRBV5-5 with TRBJ2-7, with TRBD2 as a possible D gene (5 bases). There are 15 residues in the CDR3. The germline V and J ends were trimmed by 4 bases and 2 bases, with 16 bases remaining between them. Germline V gene lookup returns CDR1 SGHKS and CDR2 YYEKEE (reference sequence). CDR3 residues: CASSPLIKGAYEQYF. The CDR3 DNA is TGTGCCAGCAGCCCATTAATTAAGGGAGCCTACGAGCAGTACTTC. Combining the CDR3 with reference TRBV5-5 and TRBJ2-7 gives the whole variable domain DAGVTQSPTHLIKTRGQQVTLRCSPISGHKSVSWYQQVLGQGPQFIFQYYEKEERGRGNFPDRFSARQFPNYSSELNVNALLLGDSALYLCASSPLIKGAYEQYFGPGTRLTVT.

This chain uses TRBV3-1 (or the pseudogene TRBV3-2) with TRBJ1-1, with D possibly being TRBD1 (6 bases). The CDR3 totals 16 residues. Germline loops: CDR1 LGHDT, CDR2 YNNKEL (reference sequence). V shed 0 bases and J shed 7 bases, with 18 bases lying between them. The CDR3 DNA is TGTGCCAGCAGCCAAGAACGGGGCAGGGGAAGTGGTGAAGCTTTCTTT. Protein: CASSQERGRGSGEAFF.

This clone has just a few counts. The chain joins TRBV15 to TRBJ1-3; TRBD1 is a possible D gene (5 bases). Germline assignment: CDR1 LNHNV and CDR2 YYDKDF (reference sequence). The CDR3 has 16 residues. V was clipped by 0 bases and J by 0 bases, with 9 bases between them. The CDR3 is CATSRDQGVSGNTIYF. The CDR3 region has the DNA TGTGCCACCAGCAGAGATCAGGGCGTCTCTGGAAACACCATATATTTT.

V gene TRBV5-5 combines with J gene TRBJ1-3; perhaps TRBD1 as D (5 bases). With 0 bases removed from V and 2 bases from J, the gap between germline ends came to 6 bases. CDR3 length: 14 amino acids. Germline CDR1 and CDR2: SGHKS and YYEKEE (reference sequence). CDR3 coding DNA: TGTGCCAGCAGCTTGGAGACAGCTGGAAACACCATATATTTT. It translates to CASSLETAGNTIYF.

The gene calls are TRBV6-2 or TRBV6-3 and TRBJ2-5; 11 positions match TRBD2. This CDR3 region has 14 residues. Germline CDR1 MNHEY, CDR2 SVGEGT. Trimming removed 5 bases from V and 5 bases from J; junction bases left unmatched: 4. CDR3 DNA sequence: TGTGCCAGCAGTAAACTAGCGGGGGAGGAGACCCAGTACTTC. Encoded protein: CASSKLAGEETQYF.

CDR3 region: CASSYGGGRANSPLHF. CDR3 nucleotides: TGTGCCAGCAGTTACGGGGGGGGCAGGGCGAATTCACCCCTCCACTTT. V gene TRBV6-5 combines with J gene TRBJ1-6, with D possibly matching TRBD1 (6 bases). Trimming cost V 2 bases and J 7 bases, with 15 bases left between them. CDR1 and CDR2 (germline): MNHEY, SVGAGI. The CDR3 has 16 residues.

The chain couples TRBV15 to TRBJ1-1, with 10 bases that match TRBD1. The germline CDR1 and CDR2 sequences are LNHNV and YYDKDF (reference sequence). The CDR3 contains 17 residues. V was pared by 0 bases and J by 0 bases, with 4 bases of the junction left unmatched. In DNA, the CDR3 is TGTGCCACCAGCAGAGAGAGAGGACAGGGGGTGAACACTGAAGCTTTCTTT. It codes for CATSRERGQGVNTEAFF.

J is TRBJ2-5 and V is TRBV3-1 (or the pseudogene TRBV3-2), with TRBD2 matching over 9 bases. The length of the CDR3 is 11 residues. With 6 bases clipped from V and 12 bases from J, the junction kept 5 bases outside the gene matches. Germline V CDR1 and CDR2: LGHDT, YNNKEL (reference sequence). CDR3 sequence reads: CASSLGTSKYF. For the CDR3, the DNA is TGTGCCAGCAGTCTCGGGACTAGCAAGTACTTC.

The chain carries TRBV27 and TRBJ2-7; no clear D gene. Trimming left V 6 bases short and J 4 bases short, with 10 bases between. The CDR3 contains 12 residues. The germline V gene has CDR1 MNHEY and CDR2 SMNVEV (reference sequence). The CDR3 DNA reads as TGTGCCAGCAGCCCAACTATGTACGAGCAGTACTTC. Its translation: CASSPTMYEQYF.

This clone was seen just once. The V gene is TRBV6-2 or TRBV6-3, the J gene TRBJ1-1; D is uncertain. Germline V CDR1 and CDR2: MNHEY, SVGEGT. Deletions cut 4 bases from V and 1 base from J, with 10 bases between. CDR3 length: 14 residues. The CDR3 DNA is TGTGCCAGCAGTTCAATAGGAGGGAACACTGAAGCTTTCTTT. The encoded protein is CASSSIGGNTEAFF.

There are many counts of this clone. The chain has TRBV11-3 and TRBJ2-2, with D unclear. V was trimmed by 2 bases and J by 4 bases, leaving 8 bases between them. CDR3 length equals 14 residues. Germline CDR1 reads SGHNT; CDR2 reads YENEEA. CDR3 nucleotides: TGTGCCAGCAGCTTATACTCGGTCACCGGGGAGCTGTTTTTT. It specifies CASSLYSVTGELFF.

CDR3 DNA sequence: TGTGCCAGCAGCTTAATGAGGGGGGAAAAACTGTTTTTT. It specifies CASSLMRGEKLFF. The V call is TRBV7-2, the J call TRBJ1-4; a possible D gene is TRBD1 (6 bases). V was pared by 2 bases and J by 8 bases, with 9 bases between. The CDR3 totals 13 residues. Germline-derived CDR1 and CDR2 are SGHTA and FQGNSA.

The V gene is TRBV7-6, the J gene TRBJ2-2, with 7 bases identical to TRBD2. V gave up 4 bases and J gave up 4 bases; unmatched junction bases: 9. In germline, CDR1 is SGHVS, CDR2 FNYEAQ. CDR3 length equals 16 residues. In nucleotides, the CDR3 is TGTGCCAGCAGCTCCCCGACTAGCCCGAGCACCGGGGAGCTGTTTTTT. Its protein product is CASSSPTSPSTGELFF.

The DNA for the CDR3 is TGTGCCAGCAGTTACACCCCGACTCCTAGCGACCCTGAGCAGTTCTTC. Translated, it gives CASSYTPTPSDPEQFF. V usage is TRBV6-6 and J usage is TRBJ2-1; perhaps TRBD2 as D (6 bases). Germline V gene lookup returns CDR1 MNHNY and CDR2 SVGAGI (reference sequence). The V gene lost 2 bases and the J gene lost 9 bases, with 20 bases spanning the gap. The CDR3 consists of 16 residues.

The chain links TRBV4-2 to TRBJ2-6; D unresolved. Germline CDR1 reads LGHNA; CDR2 reads YNFKEQ. Trimming shortened V by 2 bases and J by 1 base, and 6 bases separated the two germline ends. This CDR3 has 15 amino acids. The CDR3 spells CASSQTGSGANVLTF. The CDR3 bases are TGTGCCAGCAGCCAAACCGGGTCTGGGGCCAACGTCCTGACTTTC.

The rearrangement joins TRBV6-5 to TRBJ1-1; TRBD1 is a possible D gene (6 bases). The CDR3 totals 15 residues. Germline V gives CDR1 MNHEY, CDR2 SVGAGI. V was cut by 2 bases and J by 1 base, with 11 bases left in between. CDR3 in DNA: TGTGCCAGCAGTTACAAACGAGGGGGGAACACTGAAGCTTTCTTT. Protein sequence: CASSYKRGGNTEAFF.

This sequence joins TRBV7-3 and TRBJ2-7; D gene ambiguous. V lost 2 bases and J lost 2, with 13 bases in between. This CDR3 has 15 residues. Germline CDR1 reads SGHTA; CDR2 reads FQGTGA. CDR3: CASSLYVGLTYEQYF. CDR3 nucleotide sequence: TGTGCCAGCAGCTTATATGTGGGCCTGACCTACGAGCAGTACTTC.

V and J are TRBV9 and TRBJ2-7; 8 bases are shared with TRBD2. CDR1 is SGDLS and CDR2 is YYNGEE in the germline V gene. V shed 0 bases, J shed 4 bases, and the junction held 6 bases outside the gene matches. The CDR3 has 15 residues. The CDR3 loop is CASSVGSGGGYEQYF. The CDR3 coding sequence is TGTGCCAGCAGCGTAGGAAGCGGGGGTGGATACGAGCAGTACTTC.

The CDR3 bases are TGCGCCAGCAGAACGGGGTTGAACACTGAAGCTTTCTTT. Amino acids: CASRTGLNTEAFF. The chain is built from TRBV5-1 and TRBJ1-1; no firm D call. Germline values: CDR1 SGHRS, CDR2 YFSETQ. The CDR3 covers 13 residues. Deletions cut 5 bases from V and 0 bases from J, with 8 bases between.

The chain employs TRBV6-5 and TRBJ2-7; 9 bases fit TRBD1. CDR3 length: 14 amino acids. The junction had 13 bases not matched to a gene; V was cut back by 9 bases and J by 7 bases. The germline V gene has CDR1 MNHEY and CDR2 SVGAGI. The chain's CDR3 is CASTKRTGVKEQYF. The CDR3 DNA sequence: TGTGCCAGTACCAAACGGACAGGGGTAAAAGAGCAGTACTTC.